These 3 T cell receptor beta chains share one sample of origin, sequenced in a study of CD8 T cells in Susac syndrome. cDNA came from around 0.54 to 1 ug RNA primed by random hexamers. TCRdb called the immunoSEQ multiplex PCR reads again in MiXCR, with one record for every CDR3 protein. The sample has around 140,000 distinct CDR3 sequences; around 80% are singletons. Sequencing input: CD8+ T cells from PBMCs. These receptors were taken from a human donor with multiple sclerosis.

CDR3 amino acids: CASSFAAGGQPQHF. In DNA form, the CDR3 reads TGTGCCAGCAGTTTCGCGGCAGGAGGACAGCCCCAGCATTTT. This chain connects TRBV12-3 or TRBV12-4 to TRBJ1-5; D is ambiguous. The CDR3 sequence is 14 residues long. The V gene lost 3 bases and the J gene lost 7 bases, with 13 bases spanning the gap.

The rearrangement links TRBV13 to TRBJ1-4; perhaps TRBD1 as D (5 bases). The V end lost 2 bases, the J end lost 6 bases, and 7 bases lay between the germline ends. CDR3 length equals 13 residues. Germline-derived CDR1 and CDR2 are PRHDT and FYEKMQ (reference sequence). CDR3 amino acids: CASSLRGDEKLFF. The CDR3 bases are TGTGCCAGCAGCTTACGGGGGGATGAAAAACTGTTTTTT. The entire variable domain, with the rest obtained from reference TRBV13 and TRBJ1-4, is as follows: AAGVIQSPRHLIKEKRETATLKCYPIPRHDTVYWYQQGPGQDPQFLISFYEKMQSDKGSIPDRFSAQQFSDYHSELNMSSLELGDSALYFCASSLRGDEKLFFGSGTQLSVL.

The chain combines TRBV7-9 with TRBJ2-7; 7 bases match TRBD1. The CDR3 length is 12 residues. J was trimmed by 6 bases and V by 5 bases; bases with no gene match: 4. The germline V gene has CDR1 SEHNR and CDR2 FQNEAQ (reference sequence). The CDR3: CASSPGQPEQYF. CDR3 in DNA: TGTGCCAGCAGCCCGGGACAGCCCGAGCAGTACTTC.